A selection of T cell receptor beta chains follows, all from one sample in a study of T-cell reconstitution after alpha-beta-depleted transplantation in children. TCRdb ran MiXCR on the PCR reads and lists one entry per CDR3 protein. The sample records about 600,000 distinct CDR3 sequences, about 10% being singletons. Sequencing used PBMCs from the stem cell graft donor, obtained from the stem cell graft. These receptors all stem from a human donor who donated a stem cell graft to a child with acute myeloid leukemia. Both conserved end residues are part of each CDR3. D genes are given only for firm matches. Part of the rows lack a size; the others show once, few, many or a class for expanded clones.

j_call: TRBJ1-5
clone_size: few
v_call: TRBV6-2/TRBV6-3
d_call: .
cdr3_nt: TGTGCCAGCAGTTACTCCGGACAGCGCAATCAGCCCCAGCATTTT
cdr3_aa: CASSYSGQRNQPQHF

j_call: TRBJ1-5
clone_size: .
v_call: TRBV5-5
d_call: TRBD1
cdr3_nt: TGTGCCAGCAGCTTGGGGATTGGGGGACAGTTTTATAGCAATCAGCCCCAGCATTTT
cdr3_aa: CASSLGIGGQFYSNQPQHF

j_call: TRBJ1-1
clone_size: many
v_call: TRBV5-5
d_call: .
cdr3_nt: TGTGCCAGCAGCTTGGCGGTAGGGATGGGAGCTTTCTTT
cdr3_aa: CASSLAVGMGAFF

j_call: TRBJ1-2
clone_size: few
v_call: TRBV7-9
d_call: .
cdr3_nt: TGTGCCAGCAGCTTATTAGTCCGGGCCACTAACTATGGCTACACCTTC
cdr3_aa: CASSLLVRATNYGYTF

j_call: TRBJ2-1
clone_size: few
v_call: TRBV7-2
d_call: TRBD1
cdr3_nt: TGTGCCAGCAGCTTAGACTACAGGGGGGTGGATGAGCAGTTCTTC
cdr3_aa: CASSLDYRGVDEQFF

j_call: TRBJ2-7
clone_size: .
v_call: TRBV29-1
d_call: TRBD2
cdr3_nt: TGCAGCTCAAGGACTAGCGGGCCCTCCTACGAGCAGTACTTC
cdr3_aa: CSSRTSGPSYEQYF

j_call: TRBJ1-2
clone_size: .
v_call: TRBV28
d_call: .
cdr3_nt: TGTGCCAGCAGGCGCGACAATGACTTGAGTGGCTACACCTTC
cdr3_aa: CASRRDNDLSGYTF

j_call: TRBJ2-3
clone_size: .
v_call: TRBV20-1
d_call: .
cdr3_nt: TGCAGTGCTAGCCCCACCGCAGGGATCACAGATACGCAGTATTTT
cdr3_aa: CSASPTAGITDTQYF

j_call: TRBJ1-2
clone_size: few
v_call: TRBV7-3
d_call: TRBD1
cdr3_nt: TGTGCCAGCAGCCTAAGACAGGGTCTGGATGGCTACACCTTC
cdr3_aa: CASSLRQGLDGYTF

j_call: TRBJ2-5
clone_size: few
v_call: TRBV5-1
d_call: .
cdr3_nt: TGCGCCAGCAGCTACCTAAGGGGCCTCCAAGAGACCCAGTACTTC
cdr3_aa: CASSYLRGLQETQYF

j_call: TRBJ1-3
clone_size: few
v_call: TRBV12-3/TRBV12-4
d_call: .
cdr3_nt: TGTGCCAGCAGTTTACAAGGGGGTTCTGGAAACACCATATATTTT
cdr3_aa: CASSLQGGSGNTIYF

j_call: TRBJ2-7
clone_size: many
v_call: TRBV12-3/TRBV12-4
d_call: .
cdr3_nt: TGTGCCAGCAGCCGAATGACTAGCGAGCAGTACTTC
cdr3_aa: CASSRMTSEQYF

j_call: TRBJ1-2
clone_size: few
v_call: TRBV7-2
d_call: .
cdr3_nt: TGTGCCAGCAGCCCGGCAGGGGAAGGTGGCTACACCTTC
cdr3_aa: CASSPAGEGGYTF

j_call: TRBJ1-3
clone_size: few
v_call: TRBV20-1
d_call: .
cdr3_nt: TGCAGTGCTAATTACCGGGCTGGAAACACCATATATTTT
cdr3_aa: CSANYRAGNTIYF

j_call: TRBJ1-5
clone_size: .
v_call: TRBV5-5
d_call: TRBD1
cdr3_nt: TGTGCCAGCAGCCCCCGGGACAGGGGGCAGGGTCAGCCCCAGCATTTT
cdr3_aa: CASSPRDRGQGQPQHF

j_call: TRBJ2-3
clone_size: .
v_call: TRBV29-1
d_call: .
cdr3_nt: TGCAGCGTTGAGGGGACTGCCCTGCGCACAGATACGCAGTATTTT
cdr3_aa: CSVEGTALRTDTQYF

j_call: TRBJ2-2
clone_size: .
v_call: TRBV20-1
d_call: .
cdr3_nt: TGCAGTGCTAGAGATCGAGCCCTTGGGTCCTTGACGAACACCGGGGAGCTGTTTTTT
cdr3_aa: CSARDRALGSLTNTGELFF

j_call: TRBJ2-1
clone_size: many
v_call: TRBV3-1
d_call: .
cdr3_nt: TGTGCCAGCAGCCAAGCCGGGCCAGACAATGAGCAGTTCTTC
cdr3_aa: CASSQAGPDNEQFF

j_call: TRBJ2-2
clone_size: few
v_call: TRBV7-8
d_call: TRBD1
cdr3_nt: TGTGCCAGCAGCCTCACAGGGGCCACCGGGGAGCTGTTTTTT
cdr3_aa: CASSLTGATGELFF

j_call: TRBJ2-1
clone_size: few
v_call: TRBV15
d_call: .
cdr3_nt: TGTGCCACCAGCAGAGCGGACAGCCTTCAGTTCTTC
cdr3_aa: CATSRADSLQFF

j_call: TRBJ2-1
clone_size: few
v_call: TRBV5-5
d_call: TRBD1
cdr3_nt: TGTGCCAGCAGCTTCAGACAGGGGAGAGACGGTGAGCAGTTCTTC
cdr3_aa: CASSFRQGRDGEQFF

j_call: TRBJ2-7
clone_size: .
v_call: TRBV9
d_call: .
cdr3_nt: TGTGCCAGCAGGAAACCCGGGGTTCTAGACGAGCAGTACTTC
cdr3_aa: CASRKPGVLDEQYF

j_call: TRBJ2-7
clone_size: few
v_call: TRBV7-2
d_call: TRBD2
cdr3_nt: TGTGCCAGCAGCACGAGCGGGAGGAGCTCCTACGAGCAGTACTTC
cdr3_aa: CASSTSGRSSYEQYF

j_call: TRBJ2-5
clone_size: many
v_call: TRBV4-2
d_call: TRBD1
cdr3_nt: TGTGCCAGCAGCCAAGCCTCGAGGGGGCAGAGTCAAGAGACCCAGTACTTC
cdr3_aa: CASSQASRGQSQETQYF

j_call: TRBJ2-5
clone_size: many
v_call: TRBV4-3
d_call: .
cdr3_nt: TGCGCCAGCAGCCAAGATCTGATTGGCCAAGAGACCCAGTACTTC
cdr3_aa: CASSQDLIGQETQYF

j_call: TRBJ2-4
clone_size: many
v_call: TRBV7-2
d_call: .
cdr3_nt: TGTGCCAGCAGCCCGCGTTCAAGCAAAAACATTCAGTACTTC
cdr3_aa: CASSPRSSKNIQYF

j_call: TRBJ2-5
clone_size: few
v_call: TRBV21-1
d_call: .
cdr3_nt: TGTGCCAGCAGCAAAGGCCGGACAGGGGAGGTAGAGACCCAGTACTTC
cdr3_aa: CASSKGRTGEVETQYF

j_call: TRBJ2-1
clone_size: .
v_call: TRBV7-9
d_call: .
cdr3_nt: TGTGCCAGCAGCTCCGACCCGGATGAGCAGTTCTTC
cdr3_aa: CASSSDPDEQFF

j_call: TRBJ2-1
clone_size: many
v_call: TRBV15
d_call: .
cdr3_nt: TGTGCCACCAGCAGAGATCGGACTCCGAATGAGCAGTTCTTC
cdr3_aa: CATSRDRTPNEQFF

j_call: TRBJ2-7
clone_size: few
v_call: TRBV7-6
d_call: .
cdr3_nt: TGTGCCAGCAGTCGGACTGAGTCCTACGAGCAGTACTTC
cdr3_aa: CASSRTESYEQYF

j_call: TRBJ2-7
clone_size: many
v_call: TRBV28
d_call: .
cdr3_nt: TGTGCCAGCCCGACCCCCAGAACTCGTCACCAAGGCTACGAGCAGTACTTC
cdr3_aa: CASPTPRTRHQGYEQYF

j_call: TRBJ2-3
clone_size: few
v_call: TRBV7-2
d_call: .
cdr3_nt: TGTGCCAGCAGCTTAGCGCTCCGCACAGATACGCAGTATTTT
cdr3_aa: CASSLALRTDTQYF

j_call: TRBJ1-2
clone_size: .
v_call: TRBV28
d_call: TRBD1
cdr3_nt: TGTGCCAGCACTTCTGGGACAGGGGGTTCACGGAACTATGGCTACACCTTC
cdr3_aa: CASTSGTGGSRNYGYTF

j_call: TRBJ2-5
clone_size: few
v_call: TRBV18
d_call: TRBD1
cdr3_nt: TGTGCCAGCTCACTCCTACCGGGACAGGGGAAAGGGGAGACCCAGTACTTC
cdr3_aa: CASSLLPGQGKGETQYF

j_call: TRBJ2-3
clone_size: .
v_call: TRBV28
d_call: .
cdr3_nt: TGTGCCAGCAGTCCGCGGAGGGATGCAGATACGCAGTATTTT
cdr3_aa: CASSPRRDADTQYF

j_call: TRBJ1-2
clone_size: many
v_call: TRBV3-1
d_call: .
cdr3_nt: TGTGCCAGCAGTCTCGGGGGGGAAGGCTACACCTTC
cdr3_aa: CASSLGGEGYTF

j_call: TRBJ1-6
clone_size: many
v_call: TRBV2
d_call: .
cdr3_nt: TGTGCCAGCCTCCCCGGGAAGGGGAATTCACCCCTCCACTTT
cdr3_aa: CASLPGKGNSPLHF

j_call: TRBJ2-7
clone_size: .
v_call: TRBV20-1
d_call: .
cdr3_nt: TGCAGTGCTAGAGACTGGGATACAGGGACACCTCTACGAGAGCAGTACTTC
cdr3_aa: CSARDWDTGTPLREQYF

j_call: TRBJ2-1
clone_size: .
v_call: TRBV3-1
d_call: TRBD2
cdr3_nt: TGTGCCAGCAGCCAAGAAGCGGGAGTACCAAATGAGCAGTTCTTC
cdr3_aa: CASSQEAGVPNEQFF

j_call: TRBJ1-1
clone_size: .
v_call: TRBV4-3
d_call: TRBD1
cdr3_nt: TGCGCCAGCAGCCAAGATTGGGGACAGGGGGCTTACGGGGCAAGCGCTGAAGCTTTCTTT
cdr3_aa: CASSQDWGQGAYGASAEAFF

j_call: TRBJ2-2
clone_size: .
v_call: TRBV7-6
d_call: TRBD2
cdr3_nt: TGTGCCAGCAGCTTAGGTGGGACTAGCGGGAGTTTCGCCGGGGAGCTGTTTTTT
cdr3_aa: CASSLGGTSGSFAGELFF

j_call: TRBJ1-5
clone_size: .
v_call: TRBV20-1
d_call: .
cdr3_nt: TGCAGTGCTAGGCCGGAGTGGGGGCCCCAGCATTTT
cdr3_aa: CSARPEWGPQHF